This T cell receptor (beta chain) is from a study of T cells after yellow fever vaccination. TCRdb itself ran the 5' RACE reads through MiXCR, one entry per CDR3 protein. The profile shows 300,000 or so distinct CDR3 sequences, under 15% of them singletons. This clonotype was counted at least ten times. The J segment lost 1 base and the V segment lost 8 bases, leaving 3 bases of the junction unmatched. The CDR3 is 14 amino acids. CDR1 is SGHRS, CDR2 YFSETQ, per germline. The rearrangement joins TRBV5-1 to TRBJ2-5, with 12 bases matching TRBD2. This specimen was CD4+ T cells sorted from PBMCs, taken 45 days after the yellow fever booster vaccination. This clonotype was obtained from a man aged 30 to 45 who received the YFV17D yellow fever vaccine. The CDR3 DNA follows: TGCGCCAGTACTAGCGGGAGGACCCAAGAGACCCAGTACTTC. It is translated as CASTSGRTQETQYF.